Detailed here is one T cell receptor (beta chain). This record belongs to a study of blood T cell repertoires in COVID-19. Background on the study: There were acute and convalescent COVID-19 samples, and they came from the United States, Italy and Spain. T cells, B-cell-depleted T cells, or PBMCs supplied cDNA or gDNA.

In the authors' workflow: Counts of nucleated cells, estimated from reference gene primer amplification, were obtained. Using immunoSEQ multiplex PCR, the repertoire was profiled, and TCRdb retains in-frame clones only, with some absent. That table is the source of V, J and clone size, and D and trimming were worked out from the DNA. The sample lists 300,000 to 450,000 clones; 75% to 90% were seen once. The CDR3 is 15 residues long. Trimming pared 6 bases from V and 2 bases from J, leaving 10 bases between. In germline, CDR1 is KGHDR, CDR2 SFDVKD. The material sequenced was peripheral blood. This chain links TRBV24-1 with TRBJ2-6, with D perhaps TRBD2 (5 bases). The sequence derives from a woman aged 18-35 years with acute or convalescent COVID-19. For the CDR3, the DNA is TGTGCCACCAGTCCCGTCGGGACTGGGGCCAACGTCCTGACTTTC. Its protein product is CATSPVGTGANVLTF.